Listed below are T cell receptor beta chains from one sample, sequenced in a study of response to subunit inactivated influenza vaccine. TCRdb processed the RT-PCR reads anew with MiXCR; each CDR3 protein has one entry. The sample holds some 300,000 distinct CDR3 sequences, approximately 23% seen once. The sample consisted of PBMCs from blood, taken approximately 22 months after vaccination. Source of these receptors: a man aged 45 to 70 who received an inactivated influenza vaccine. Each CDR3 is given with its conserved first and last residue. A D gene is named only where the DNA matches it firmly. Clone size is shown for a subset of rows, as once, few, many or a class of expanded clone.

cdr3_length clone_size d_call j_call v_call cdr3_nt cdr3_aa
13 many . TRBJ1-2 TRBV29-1 TGCAGCGTTGACCTGGGGCGCGCCCATGGCTACACCTTC CSVDLGRAHGYTF
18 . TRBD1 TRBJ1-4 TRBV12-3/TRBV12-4 TGTGCCAGCAGTCTTCACTGGGACAGACAAAAAACTAATGAAAAACTGTTTTTT CASSLHWDRQKTNEKLFF
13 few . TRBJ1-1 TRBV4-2 TGTGCCAGCAGCGCTACAACGAACACTGAAGCTTTCTTT CASSATTNTEAFF
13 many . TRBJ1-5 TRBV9 TGTGCCAGCAGCGTCGGGACCCATCAGCCCCAGCATTTT CASSVGTHQPQHF
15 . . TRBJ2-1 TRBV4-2 TGTGCCAGCAGCCAAGTAGTGACTACAGCCAATGAGCAGTTCTTC CASSQVVTTANEQFF
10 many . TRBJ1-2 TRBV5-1 TGCGCCAGCAGGGACTATGGCTACACCTTC CASRDYGYTF
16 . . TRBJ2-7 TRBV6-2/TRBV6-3 TGTGCCAGCAGTTACTTAGAGGGGTTCAACTCCTACGAGCAGTACTTC CASSYLEGFNSYEQYF
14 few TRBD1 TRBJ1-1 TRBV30 TGTGCCTGGAGACGACAGGGGGCGTTCGGTGAAGCTTTCTTT CAWRRQGAFGEAFF
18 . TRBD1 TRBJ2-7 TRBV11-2 TGTGCCAGCAGCCGAACAGGGGTTCTGGCACCTATCCCCTACGAGCAGTACTTC CASSRTGVLAPIPYEQYF
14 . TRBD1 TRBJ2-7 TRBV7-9 TGTGCCAGCAGTCAGGGGGCAATTCCCCACGAGCAGTACTTC CASSQGAIPHEQYF
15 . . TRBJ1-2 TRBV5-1 TGCGCCAGCAGCTTGGAGGTTTCAGGGAACTATGGCTACACCTTC CASSLEVSGNYGYTF
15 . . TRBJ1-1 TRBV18 TGTGCCAGCTCACCCCGACCCGCAACCTTCACTGAAGCTTTCTTT CASSPRPATFTEAFF
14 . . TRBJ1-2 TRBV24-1 TGTGCCACCAGTGACGGAAATACTTTCTATGGCTACACCTTC CATSDGNTFYGYTF
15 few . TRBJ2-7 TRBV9 TGTGCCAGCAGCGCCAGCGGGCATAGCTCCTACGAGCAGTACTTC CASSASGHSSYEQYF
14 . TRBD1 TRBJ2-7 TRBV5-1 TGCGCCAGCAGGGCCGGGACAGGGACCTACGAGCAGTACTTC CASRAGTGTYEQYF
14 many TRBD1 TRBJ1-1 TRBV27 TGTGCCAGCAGTCCCCTTATCCCGGGACAGAAAGCTTTCTTT CASSPLIPGQKAFF
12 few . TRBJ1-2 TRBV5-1 TGCGCCAGCAGCTTTAACGAGGTTGGCTACACCTTC CASSFNEVGYTF
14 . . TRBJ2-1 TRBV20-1 TGCAGTGCTAGTACCGGCGGGGTTAGGAACATTCAGTTCTTC CSASTGGVRNIQFF
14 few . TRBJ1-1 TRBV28 TGTGCCAGCAGTTACCCAGGGTGGAACACTGAAGCTTTCTTT CASSYPGWNTEAFF
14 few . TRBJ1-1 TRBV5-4 TGTGCCAGCAGCTTGTGGGGGATGAACACTGAAGCTTTCTTT CASSLWGMNTEAFF
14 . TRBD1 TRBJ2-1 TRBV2 TGTGCCAGCAGAACCGGGACAGCCTCAAATGAGCAGTTCTTC CASRTGTASNEQFF
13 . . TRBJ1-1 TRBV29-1 TGCAGTCACTCGGAGATACTGAACACTGAAGCTTTCTTT CSHSEILNTEAFF
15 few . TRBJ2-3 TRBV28 TGTGCCAGCAGAGACCGACACGCTAGCACAGATACGCAGTATTTT CASRDRHASTDTQYF
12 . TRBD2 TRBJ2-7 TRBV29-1 TGCAGCGTTGAGCGGGAGACGGGCGAGCAGTACTTC CSVERETGEQYF
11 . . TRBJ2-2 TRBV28 TGTGCCACCCTAGGAATCGGGGAGCTGTTTTTT CATLGIGELFF
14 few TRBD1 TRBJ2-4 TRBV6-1 TGTGCCAGCAGGCTCGGGACAGGGGGCAACATTCAGTACTTC CASRLGTGGNIQYF
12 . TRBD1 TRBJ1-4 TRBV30 TGTGCCTGGGCTGACAGGGTCGGGAAACTGTTTTTT CAWADRVGKLFF
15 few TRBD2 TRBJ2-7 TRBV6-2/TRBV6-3 TGTGCCAGCAGTTACTCGATCTCCGGACTAGACGAGCAGTACTTC CASSYSISGLDEQYF
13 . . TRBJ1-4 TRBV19 . CASSSGHGEKLFF
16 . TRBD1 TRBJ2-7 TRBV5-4 TGTGCCAGCAGCATGGGGGGACAGGGGGGGCTCTACGAGCAGTACTTC CASSMGGQGGLYEQYF
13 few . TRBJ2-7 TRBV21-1 TGTGCCAGCAGTCTCAGGGTACCATACGAGCAGTACTTC CASSLRVPYEQYF
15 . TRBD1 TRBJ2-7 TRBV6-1 TGTGCCAGCAGCCTCACCGTCCCGGGACAGGGAAGGGCGTACTTC CASSLTVPGQGRAYF
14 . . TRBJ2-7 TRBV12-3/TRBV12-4 TGTGCCAGCAGTTTATCCTCACCGGACTACGAGCAGTACTTC CASSLSSPDYEQYF
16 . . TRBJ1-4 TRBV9 TGTGCCAGCAGCAAGCGGGACACCCGCACTAATGAAAAACTGTTTTTT CASSKRDTRTNEKLFF
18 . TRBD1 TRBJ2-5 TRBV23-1 TGCGCCAGCAGTCTTAACCGGGATGACAGGGGGCATCAAGAGACCCAGTACTTC CASSLNRDDRGHQETQYF
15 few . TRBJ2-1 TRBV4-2 TGTGCCAGCAGCCATACGACAAGCTCCTACAATGAGCAGTTCTTC CASSHTTSSYNEQFF
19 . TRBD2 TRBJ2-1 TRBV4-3 TGCGCCAGCAGCCAAGATCTGGGGGTTGGGCTAGCGGGGGACAATGAGCAGTTCTTC CASSQDLGVGLAGDNEQFF
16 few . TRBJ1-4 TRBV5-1 TGCGCCAGCAGTAGGGACACCGGTGGGGCTAATGAAAAACTGTTTTTT CASSRDTGGANEKLFF
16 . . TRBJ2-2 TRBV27 TGTGCCAGCAGTTTATTCGGGCAGGCGAAAACCGGGGAGCTGTTTTTT CASSLFGQAKTGELFF
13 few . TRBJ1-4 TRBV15 TGTGCCACCAGCTTCTCCCGGAATGAAAAACTGTTTTTT CATSFSRNEKLFF
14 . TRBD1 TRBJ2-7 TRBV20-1 TGCAGTGCTTTCGGGACAGGGGACCCGCTCGAGCAGTACTTC CSAFGTGDPLEQYF
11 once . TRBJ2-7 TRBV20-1 TGCAGTGCTAGAGACACCTACGAGCAGTACTTC CSARDTYEQYF
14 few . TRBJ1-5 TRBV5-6 TGTGCCAGCAGCTCACAGGGATTGAATCAGCCCCAGCATTTT CASSSQGLNQPQHF
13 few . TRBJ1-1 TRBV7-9 TGTGCCAGCAGCTTAGGGATCGACACTGAAGCTTTCTTT CASSLGIDTEAFF
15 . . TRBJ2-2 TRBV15 TGTGCCACCAGCAGAGATGGGTACTATGCCGGGGAGCTGTTTTTT CATSRDGYYAGELFF
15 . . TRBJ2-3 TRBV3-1 TGTGCCAGCAGCCCCTCCTGGGACAGCACAGATACGCAGTATTTT CASSPSWDSTDTQYF
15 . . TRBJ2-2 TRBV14 TGTGCCAGCAGCCGATCGGGACTCTACAGCGGGGAGCTGTTTTTT CASSRSGLYSGELFF
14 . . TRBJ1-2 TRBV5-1 TGCGCCAGCAGCTTGGAACCGGGCGGCTATGGCTACACCTTC CASSLEPGGYGYTF
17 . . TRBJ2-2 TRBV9 TGTGCCAGCAGCGTAGTAGCGCGGACCCTGAACACCGGGGAGCTGTTTTTT CASSVVARTLNTGELFF
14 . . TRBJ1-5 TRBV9 TGTGCCAGCAGCCCAGACCCTGTGGATCAGCCCCAGCATTTT CASSPDPVDQPQHF
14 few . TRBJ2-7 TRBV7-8 TGTGCCAGCAGCTTGGGCACAGCTTCCTACGAGCAGTACTTC CASSLGTASYEQYF
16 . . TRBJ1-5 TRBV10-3 TGTGCCATCAGTGAGTCAGTTAGGGGGGACAATCAGCCCCAGCATTTT CAISESVRGDNQPQHF
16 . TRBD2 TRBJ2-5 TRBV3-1 TGTGCCAGCAGCCAAGACCTGGGACTAGCTGTGGTGACCCAGTACTTC CASSQDLGLAVVTQYF
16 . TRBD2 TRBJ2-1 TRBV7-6 TGTGCCAGCAGCACAGTAGCGGGGTACCCTCCCCATGAGCAGTTCTTC CASSTVAGYPPHEQFF
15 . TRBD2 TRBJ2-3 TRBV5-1 TGCGCCAGCAGCTCTTCGGGACTACTTACAGATACGCAGTATTTT CASSSSGLLTDTQYF
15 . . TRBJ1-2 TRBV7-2 TGTGCCAGCAGCTTAAGCCCGGGACACATCAACGGCTACACCTTC CASSLSPGHINGYTF
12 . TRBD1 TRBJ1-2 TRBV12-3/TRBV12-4 TGTGCCAGCAGGGGGACAGGGAGAGGCTACACCTTC CASRGTGRGYTF
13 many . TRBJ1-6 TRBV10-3 TGTGCCATCACCCCAGGGAAGAATTCACCCCTCCACTTT CAITPGKNSPLHF
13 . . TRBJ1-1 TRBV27 TGTGCCAGCAGCCCGTCCCGCGGCACTGAAGCTTTCTTT CASSPSRGTEAFF
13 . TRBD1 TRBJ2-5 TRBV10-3 TGTGCCATCAGCAGGGGGCTTCGGGAGACCCAGTACTTC CAISRGLRETQYF